This T cell receptor (beta chain) was captured by sequencing in a study of T cell repertoires in cytomegalovirus infection. In the study overall: Public signatures in TCR beta pointed to CMV infection and matching HLA type. General observations from the study: Summed frequency of public TCR beta families distinguished CMV carriers with the relevant HLA.

TCRdb independently ran MiXCR on the reads; one entry per CDR3 protein. The sample lists hundreds of thousands of distinct CDR3 sequences, around 31% seen once, with 15% to 20% in the top ten. This clonotype showed up just a few times. What it binds is not known. The sample here was cultured PBMCs, taken from culture after CMV antigen stimulation. This TCR came from a human donor in good health (CMV status not recorded). Some clones in this sample may be carry-over from other donors' samples.

CDR3: CASSSDSPNTNQPQHF. CDR3 bases: TGTGCCAGCAGTTCCGACAGTCCCAATACCAATCAGCCCCAGCATTTT. This chain connects TRBV27 to TRBJ1-5, with a possible D match to TRBD1 (5 bases). The CDR3 runs to 16 residues. V was clipped by 4 bases and J by 3 bases, with 16 bases between them. CDR1 is MNHEY and CDR2 is SMNVEV in the germline V gene (reference sequence).